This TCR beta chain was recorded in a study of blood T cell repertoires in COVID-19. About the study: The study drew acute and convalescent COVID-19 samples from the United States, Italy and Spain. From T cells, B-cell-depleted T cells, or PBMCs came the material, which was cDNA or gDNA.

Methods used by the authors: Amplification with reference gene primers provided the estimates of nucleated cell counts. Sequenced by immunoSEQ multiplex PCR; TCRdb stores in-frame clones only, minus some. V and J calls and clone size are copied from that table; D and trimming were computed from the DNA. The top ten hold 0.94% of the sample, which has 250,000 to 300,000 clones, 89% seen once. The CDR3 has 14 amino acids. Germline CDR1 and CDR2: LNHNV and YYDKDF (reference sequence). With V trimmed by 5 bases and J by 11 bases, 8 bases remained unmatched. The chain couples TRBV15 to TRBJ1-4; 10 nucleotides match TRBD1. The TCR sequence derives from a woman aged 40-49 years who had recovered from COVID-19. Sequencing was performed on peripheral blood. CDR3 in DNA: TGTGCCACCAGCCGGGACAGGGGATCGGACAAACTGTTTTTT. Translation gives CATSRDRGSDKLFF.